Given below is one T cell receptor (beta chain) in context. The antigen is undetermined. Everyone who donated was a healthy bone marrow donor. Both 60 Vbeta primers and 13 Jbeta primers went into the PCR. The assay was immunoSEQ multiplex PCR, and TCRdb's table has in-frame clones only and misses some. The listing contains some 50,000 clones. This CDR3 is built from 15 residues. Germline V gene sequence: CDR1 GTSNPN, CDR2 SVGIG (reference sequence). V lost 0 bases, J lost 3 bases, and 5 bases stayed unmatched. The data stem from a study of cytomegalovirus exposure and HLA in healthy donors. General study findings and limits: Later on, an analysis showed TCR association rates differing by HLA locus, with DRB1 the most and HLA-C the fewest.

This sequence originates from a woman aged 40 to 55 in good health and CMV-seronegative. Sequenced input: PBMCs. This rearrangement joins TRBV30 to TRBJ2-1; 7 nucleotides match TRBD2. CDR3: CAWSVRAGLYNEQFF. CDR3 DNA: TGTGCCTGGAGTGTTCGAGCGGGACTCTACAATGAGCAGTTCTTC.